This TCR beta chain was identified in a study of CD8 T cells in ankylosing spondylitis. This clonotype was observed a handful of times. Antigen: not known. Study results and limitations: Blood of patients with ankylosing spondylitis appeared to be characterized by a TCR beta motif of several highly homologous variants. Reported data indicate significant enrichment of disease-linked clones within matched ankylosing spondylitis synovial fluid. Disease-associated clonotypes exhibited CD8+ identity and were relatively infrequent in peripheral blood.

TCRdb re-derived calls from the 5' RACE reads in MiXCR, one entry per CDR3 protein. The sample shows roughly 670,000 distinct CDR3 sequences, 19% of them seen only once. This CDR3 is built from 16 residues. CDR1 SEHNR and CDR2 FQNEAQ come from the germline V gene (reference sequence). V lost 5 bases and J lost 0; bases outside the gene matches: 6. This clonotype was obtained from a male donor with ankylosing spondylitis. Sequences were obtained from blood, either unsorted or a sorted T cell fraction (not recorded which). V and J are TRBV7-9 and TRBJ1-1; TRBD1 matches at 10 bases. In nucleotides, the CDR3 is TGTGCCAGCAGCCCTGGGACAGGGGAAATGAACACTGAAGCTTTCTTT. Translation gives CASSPGTGEMNTEAFF.